Each of the 2 T cell receptor beta chains below was sequenced from the same sample in a study of blood T cell repertoires in COVID-19. Data came from immunoSEQ multiplex PCR; TCRdb stores just in-frame clones and leaves some out. This table has more than 200,000 clones, about nine tenths appearing once. Sequenced: PBMCs or T cells enriched from blood (not recorded which). These receptors came from a woman in her late teens or twenties who had recovered from COVID-19.

The V and J genes are TRBV2 and TRBJ1-4; 8 bases agree with TRBD1. Trimming took 1 base from V and 10 from J; bases not matched to a gene: 8. Germline V gene lookup returns CDR1 SNHLY and CDR2 FYNNEI. The CDR3 is 15 residues long. CDR3 sequence: CASSEGTGRYGKLFF. The CDR3, as DNA: TGTGCCAGCAGTGAAGGGACAGGGAGGTACGGAAAACTGTTTTTT.

The V gene is TRBV5-4, the J gene TRBJ2-1; D possibly corresponds to TRBD2 (6 bases). This CDR3 has 15 amino acids. Trimming removed 3 bases from V and 7 bases from J, with 17 bases in between. Germline values: CDR1 SGHNT, CDR2 YYREEE (reference sequence). CDR3 in amino acids: CASSSLGGERNEQFF. In DNA form, the CDR3 reads TGTGCCAGCAGCTCGTTGGGGGGTGAGCGGAATGAGCAGTTCTTC. Together with reference TRBV5-4 and TRBJ2-1, the CDR3 gives the full variable domain: ETGVTQSPTHLIKTRGQQVTLRCSSQSGHNTVSWYQQALGQGPQFIFQYYREEENGRGNFPPRFSGLQFPNYSSELNVNALELDDSALYLCASSSLGGERNEQFFGPGTRLTVL.